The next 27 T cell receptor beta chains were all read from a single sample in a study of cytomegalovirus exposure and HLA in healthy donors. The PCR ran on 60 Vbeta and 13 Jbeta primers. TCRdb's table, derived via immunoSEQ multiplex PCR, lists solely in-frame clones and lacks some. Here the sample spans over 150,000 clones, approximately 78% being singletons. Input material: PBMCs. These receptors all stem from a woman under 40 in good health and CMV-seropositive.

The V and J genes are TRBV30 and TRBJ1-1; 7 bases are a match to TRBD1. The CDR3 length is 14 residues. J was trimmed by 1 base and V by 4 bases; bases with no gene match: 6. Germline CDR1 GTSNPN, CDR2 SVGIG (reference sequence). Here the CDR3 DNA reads TGTGCCTGGATCCTCGGGACAGCGAACACTGAAGCTTTCTTT. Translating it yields CAWILGTANTEAFF.

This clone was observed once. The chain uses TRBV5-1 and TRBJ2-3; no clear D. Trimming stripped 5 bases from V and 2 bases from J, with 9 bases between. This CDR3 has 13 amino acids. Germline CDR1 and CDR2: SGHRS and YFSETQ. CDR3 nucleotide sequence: TGCGCCAGCAGTACTGAATACACAGATACGCAGTATTTT. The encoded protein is CASSTEYTDTQYF.

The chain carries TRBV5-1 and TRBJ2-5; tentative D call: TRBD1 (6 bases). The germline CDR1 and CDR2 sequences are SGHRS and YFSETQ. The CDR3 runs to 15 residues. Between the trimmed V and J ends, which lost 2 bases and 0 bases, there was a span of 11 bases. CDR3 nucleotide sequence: TGCGCCAGCAGCTTTACAGGGACCCACCAAGAGACCCAGTACTTC. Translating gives CASSFTGTHQETQYF.

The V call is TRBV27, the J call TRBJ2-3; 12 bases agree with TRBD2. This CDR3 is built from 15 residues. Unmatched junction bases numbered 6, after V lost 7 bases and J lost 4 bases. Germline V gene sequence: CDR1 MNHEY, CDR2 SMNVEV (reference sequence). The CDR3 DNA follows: TGTGCCAGCAAAAGGACTAGCGGGGAGGCAGATACGCAGTATTTT. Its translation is CASKRTSGEADTQYF.

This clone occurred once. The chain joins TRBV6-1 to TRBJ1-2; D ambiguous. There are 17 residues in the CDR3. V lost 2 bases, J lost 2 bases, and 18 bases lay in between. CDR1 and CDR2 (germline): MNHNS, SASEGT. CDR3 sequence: CASSELIPDPRNYGYTF. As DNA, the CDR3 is TGTGCCAGCAGTGAACTCATTCCCGATCCTAGGAACTATGGCTACACCTTC.

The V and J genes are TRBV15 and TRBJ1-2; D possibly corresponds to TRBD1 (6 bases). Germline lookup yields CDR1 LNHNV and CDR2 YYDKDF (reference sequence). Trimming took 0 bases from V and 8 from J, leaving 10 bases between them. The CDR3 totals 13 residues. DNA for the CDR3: TGTGCCACCAGCAGAGATCCAGGGGAAGGCTACACCTTC. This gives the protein CATSRDPGEGYTF.

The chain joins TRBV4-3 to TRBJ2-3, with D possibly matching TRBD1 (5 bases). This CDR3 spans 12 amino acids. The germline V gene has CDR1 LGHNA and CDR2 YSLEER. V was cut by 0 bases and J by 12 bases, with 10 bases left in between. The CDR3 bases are TGCGCCAGCAGCCAAGATGGGCAGGGCCAGTATTTT. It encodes CASSQDGQGQYF.

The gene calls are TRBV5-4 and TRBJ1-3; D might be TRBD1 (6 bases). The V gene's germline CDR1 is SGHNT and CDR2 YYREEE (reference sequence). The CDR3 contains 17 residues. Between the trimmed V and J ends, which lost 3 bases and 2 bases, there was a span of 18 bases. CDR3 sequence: CASSSPWGGQAGNTIYF. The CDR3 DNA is TGTGCCAGCAGCTCGCCGTGGGGGGGGCAGGCTGGAAACACCATATATTTT.

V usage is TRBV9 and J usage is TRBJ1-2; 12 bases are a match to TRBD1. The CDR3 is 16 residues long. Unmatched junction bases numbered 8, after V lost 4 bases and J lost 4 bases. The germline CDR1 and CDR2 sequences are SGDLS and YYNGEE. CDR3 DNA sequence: TGTGCCAGCAGCCTTAATCCGGGACAGGGGGCCTATGGCTACACCTTC. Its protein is CASSLNPGQGAYGYTF.

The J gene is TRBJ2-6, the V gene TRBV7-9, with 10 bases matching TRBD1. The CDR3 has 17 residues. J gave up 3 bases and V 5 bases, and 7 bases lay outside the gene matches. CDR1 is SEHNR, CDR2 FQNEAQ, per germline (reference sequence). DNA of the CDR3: TGTGCCAGCAGCCAAATCGACAGGGGGCATGGGGCCAACGTCCTGACTTTC. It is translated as CASSQIDRGHGANVLTF.

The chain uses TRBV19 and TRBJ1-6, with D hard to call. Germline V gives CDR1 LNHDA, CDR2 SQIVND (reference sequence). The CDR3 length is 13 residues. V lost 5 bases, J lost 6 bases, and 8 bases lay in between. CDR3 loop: CASSYRSNSPLHF. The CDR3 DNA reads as TGTGCCAGTAGTTACCGGAGTAATTCACCCCTCCACTTT.

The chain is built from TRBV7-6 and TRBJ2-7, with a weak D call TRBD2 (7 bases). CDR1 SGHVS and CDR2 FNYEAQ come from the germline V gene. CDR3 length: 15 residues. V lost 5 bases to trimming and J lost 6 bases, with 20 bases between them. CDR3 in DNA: TGTGCCAGCAGCCCCCGGGCATTAGGGGGGGGCGAGCAGTACTTC. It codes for CASSPRALGGGEQYF. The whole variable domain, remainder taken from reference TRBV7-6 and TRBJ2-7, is GAGVSQSPRYKVTKRGQDVALRCDPISGHVSLYWYRQALGQGPEFLTYFNYEAQQDKSGLPNDRFSAERPEGSISTLTIQRTEQRDSAMYRCASSPRALGGGEQYFGPGTRLTVT.

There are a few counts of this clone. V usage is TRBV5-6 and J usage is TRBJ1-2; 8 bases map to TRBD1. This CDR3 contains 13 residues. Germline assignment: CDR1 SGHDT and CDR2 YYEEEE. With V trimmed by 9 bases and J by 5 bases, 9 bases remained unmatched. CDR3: CATGTGLGYGYTF. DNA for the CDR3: TGTGCCACCGGGACAGGACTTGGGTATGGCTACACCTTC.

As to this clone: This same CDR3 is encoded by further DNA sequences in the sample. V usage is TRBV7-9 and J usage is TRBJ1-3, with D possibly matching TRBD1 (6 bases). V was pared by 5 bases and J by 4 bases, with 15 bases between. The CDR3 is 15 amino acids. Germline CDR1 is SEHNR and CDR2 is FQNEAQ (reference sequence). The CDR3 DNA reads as TGTGCCAGCAGCCCAAGGGGGTTAAGCGGAAACACCATATATTTT. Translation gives CASSPRGLSGNTIYF.

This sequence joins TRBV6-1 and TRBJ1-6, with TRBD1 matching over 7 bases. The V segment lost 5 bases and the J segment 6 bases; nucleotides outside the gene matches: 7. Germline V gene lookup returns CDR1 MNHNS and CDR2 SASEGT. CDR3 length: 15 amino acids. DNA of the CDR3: TGTGCCAGCAGTCTCAACAGGGGAGGTAATTCACCCCTCCACTTT. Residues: CASSLNRGGNSPLHF.

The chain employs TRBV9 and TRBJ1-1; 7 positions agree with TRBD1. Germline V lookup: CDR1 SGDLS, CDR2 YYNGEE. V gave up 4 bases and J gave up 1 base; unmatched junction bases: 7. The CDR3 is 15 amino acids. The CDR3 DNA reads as TGTGCCAGCAGCCTTTTCGGACAGGCGAACACTGAAGCTTTCTTT. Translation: CASSLFGQANTEAFF.

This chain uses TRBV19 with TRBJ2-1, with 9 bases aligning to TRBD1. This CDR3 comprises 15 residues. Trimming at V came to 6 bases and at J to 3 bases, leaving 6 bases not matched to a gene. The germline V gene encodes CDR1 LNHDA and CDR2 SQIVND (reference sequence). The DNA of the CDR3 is TGTGCCAGTAGGATAACAGGGGGCTTCTACAATGAGCAGTTCTTC. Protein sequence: CASRITGGFYNEQFF. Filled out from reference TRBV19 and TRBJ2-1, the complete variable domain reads DGGITQSPKYLFRKEGQNVTLSCEQNLNHDAMYWYRQDPGQGLRLIYYSQIVNDFQKGDIAEGYSVSREKKESFPLTVTSAQKNPTAFYLCASRITGGFYNEQFFGPGTRLTVL.

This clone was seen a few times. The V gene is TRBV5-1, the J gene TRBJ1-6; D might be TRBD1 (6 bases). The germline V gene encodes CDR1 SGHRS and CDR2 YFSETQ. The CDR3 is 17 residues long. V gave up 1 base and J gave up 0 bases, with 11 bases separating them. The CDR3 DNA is TGCGCCAGCAGCTTGCGAGGACAGAGCTCCTATAATTCACCCCTCCACTTT. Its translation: CASSLRGQSSYNSPLHF.

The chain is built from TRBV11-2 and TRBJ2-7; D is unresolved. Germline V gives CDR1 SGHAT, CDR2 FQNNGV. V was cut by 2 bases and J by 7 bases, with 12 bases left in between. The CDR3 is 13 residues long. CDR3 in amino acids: CASSLRRAREQYF. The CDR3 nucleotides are TGTGCCAGCAGCTTACGGAGAGCAAGGGAGCAGTACTTC.

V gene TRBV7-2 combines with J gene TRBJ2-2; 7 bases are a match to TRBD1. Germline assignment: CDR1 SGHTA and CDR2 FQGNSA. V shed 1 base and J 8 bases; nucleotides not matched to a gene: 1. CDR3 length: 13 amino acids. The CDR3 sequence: CASSLEGAGELFF. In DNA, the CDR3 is TGTGCCAGCAGCTTAGAGGGGGCTGGGGAGCTGTTTTTT.

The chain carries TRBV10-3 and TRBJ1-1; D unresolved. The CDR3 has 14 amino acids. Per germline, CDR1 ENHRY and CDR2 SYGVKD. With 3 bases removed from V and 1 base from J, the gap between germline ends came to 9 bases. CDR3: CAISDPSRNTEAFF. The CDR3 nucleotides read TGTGCCATCAGTGACCCCTCTAGGAACACTGAAGCTTTCTTT.

The CDR3 DNA follows: TGTGCCAGCAGCCGGGGGACGGAGGCTTACGAGCAGTACTTC. It yields the protein CASSRGTEAYEQYF. The J gene is TRBJ2-7, the V gene TRBV9; perhaps TRBD2 as D (6 bases). Between the trimmed V and J ends, which lost 4 bases and 4 bases, there was a span of 15 bases. Per the germline V gene, CDR1 is SGDLS and CDR2 is YYNGEE. CDR3 length equals 14 residues.

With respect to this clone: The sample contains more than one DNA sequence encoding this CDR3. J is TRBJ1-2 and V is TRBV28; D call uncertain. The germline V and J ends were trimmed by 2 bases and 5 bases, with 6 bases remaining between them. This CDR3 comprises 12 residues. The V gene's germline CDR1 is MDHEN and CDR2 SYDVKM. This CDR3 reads CASSLRGYGYTF. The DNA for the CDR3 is TGTGCCAGCAGTTTAAGAGGATATGGCTACACCTTC.

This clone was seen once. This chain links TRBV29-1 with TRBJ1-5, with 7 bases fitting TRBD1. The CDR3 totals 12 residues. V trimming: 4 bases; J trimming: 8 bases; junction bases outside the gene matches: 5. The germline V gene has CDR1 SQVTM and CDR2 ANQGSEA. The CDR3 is CSVGQGGEPQHF. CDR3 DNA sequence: TGCAGCGTTGGACAGGGCGGGGAGCCCCAGCATTTT.

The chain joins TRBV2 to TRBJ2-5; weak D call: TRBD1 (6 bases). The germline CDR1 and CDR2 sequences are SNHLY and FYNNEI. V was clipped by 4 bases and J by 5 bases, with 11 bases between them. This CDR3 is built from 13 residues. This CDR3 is CASSVGRGETQYF. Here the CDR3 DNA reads TGTGCCAGCAGTGTGGGCAGGGGTGAGACCCAGTACTTC.

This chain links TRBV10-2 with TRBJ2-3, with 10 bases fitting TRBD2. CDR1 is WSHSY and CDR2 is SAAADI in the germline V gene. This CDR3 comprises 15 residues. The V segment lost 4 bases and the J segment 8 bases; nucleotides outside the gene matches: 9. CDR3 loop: CASSVVAGGLGTQYF. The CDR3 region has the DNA TGCGCCAGCAGTGTCGTAGCGGGGGGCCTGGGTACGCAGTATTTT.

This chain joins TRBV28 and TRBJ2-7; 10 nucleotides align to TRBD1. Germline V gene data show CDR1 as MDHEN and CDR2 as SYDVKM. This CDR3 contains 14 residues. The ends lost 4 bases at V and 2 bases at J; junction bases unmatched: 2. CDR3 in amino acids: CASSWTGGPYEQYF. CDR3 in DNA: TGTGCCAGCAGTTGGACAGGGGGTCCCTACGAGCAGTACTTC.